This T cell receptor beta chain was retrieved from a study of blood T cell repertoires in COVID-19. Authors' analysis steps: Scientists estimated how many nucleated cells there were by amplifying reference gene primers. Using immunoSEQ multiplex PCR, the repertoire was profiled, and TCRdb retains in-frame clones only, with some absent. V, J and clone size derive from that table, while D and trimming were established from the DNA sequence. The sample includes almost 200,000 clones, around four fifths seen only once; the top ten take about 0.95%. The TCR originated in a man in his sixties with COVID-19, enrolled during active disease. Source material: peripheral blood.

CDR3 DNA: TGTGCCAGCAGCCGGGGACAGGGGCTGAACACTGAAGCTTTCTTT. Translation: CASSRGQGLNTEAFF. The chain couples TRBV6-5 to TRBJ1-1; 10 bases align to TRBD1. Germline V gene sequence: CDR1 MNHEY, CDR2 SVGAGI. Trimming took 6 bases from V and 0 from J; bases not matched to a gene: 4. The CDR3 has 15 amino acids.